This TCR beta chain was retrieved from a study of cytomegalovirus exposure and HLA in healthy donors. Study-wide background: HLA-typed donors were the source of about 85 million unique TCRs held in an early data release.

CDR3 length: 15 residues. CDR1 SGHAT and CDR2 FQNNGV come from the germline V gene. Trimming removed 5 bases at V and 0 bases at J, with 14 bases between. In the PCR, 60 Vbeta and 13 Jbeta primers were used. Measured with immunoSEQ multiplex PCR; TCRdb has only the in-frame clones, and not every one. This sample has about 140,000 clones, with approximately 80% found just once. In nominal health when sampled, donors likely had unrecorded immune exposures nonetheless. The sequence derives from a male donor in good health and CMV-seronegative. Sequenced: PBMCs. This chain links TRBV11-2 with TRBJ2-7, with a possible D match to TRBD2 (5 bases). DNA for the CDR3: TGTGCCAGCAGCCCCGGGATCCTAGGCTCCTACGAGCAGTACTTC. Amino acid sequence: CASSPGILGSYEQYF. The entire variable domain, with the rest obtained from reference TRBV11-2 and TRBJ2-7, is as follows: EAGVAQSPRYKIIEKRQSVAFWCNPISGHATLYWYQQILGQGPKLLIQFQNNGVVDDSQLPKDRFSAERLKGVDSTLKIQPAKLEDSAVYLCASSPGILGSYEQYFGPGTRLTVT.